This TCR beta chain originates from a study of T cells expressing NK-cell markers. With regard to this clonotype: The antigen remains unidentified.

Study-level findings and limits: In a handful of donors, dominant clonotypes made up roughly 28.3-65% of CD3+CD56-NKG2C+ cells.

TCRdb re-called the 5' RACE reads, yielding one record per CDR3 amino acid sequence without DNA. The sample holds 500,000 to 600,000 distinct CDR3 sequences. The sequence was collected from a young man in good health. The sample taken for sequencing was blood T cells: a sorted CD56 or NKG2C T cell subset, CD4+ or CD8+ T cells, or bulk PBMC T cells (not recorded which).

The CDR3 reads CASSVGGSLSYEQYF. The chain joins TRBV9 to TRBJ2-7. Germline CDR1 reads SGDLS; CDR2 reads YYNGEE. The CDR3 spans 15 residues.